This TCR beta chain came from a study of sequential checkpoint blockade in melanoma. Study-wide context: Maintenance nivolumab came after either treatment sequence.

Clones were sequenced by immunoSEQ multiplex PCR, and TCRdb holds only the in-frame ones, with some missing. Found here are about 17,000 clones, 55% to 75% of them singletons; the top ten hold approximately 20%. The CDR3 is 12 amino acids. V was trimmed by 6 bases and J by 4 bases, leaving 10 bases between them. Germline V gene sequence: CDR1 LNHDA, CDR2 SQIVND (reference sequence). Treatment: randomized to nivolumab then ipilimumab (arm A) or the reverse (arm B). The sequencing here drew on CD8+ T cells sorted from blood (inferred from file names), taken from a patient given nivolumab and ipilimumab in sequence. V and J are TRBV19 and TRBJ2-7; TRBD1 is a possible D gene (7 bases). The sequence was collected from a human donor with melanoma. In DNA, the CDR3 is TGTGCCAGTAGCAGGGGGGTTTACGAGCAGTACTTC. Protein product: CASSRGVYEQYF.